These 16 T cell receptor beta chains were sequenced from one sample in a study of cytotoxic CD8 clonotypes in ibrutinib-treated CLL. TCRdb keeps only in-frame clones here, not all; method: immunoSEQ multiplex PCR. The table includes some 310,000 clones, 80% detected once. The material was PBMCs, obtained before ibrutinib treatment. The receptor set was obtained from a human donor with chronic lymphocytic leukemia.

The rearrangement joins TRBV5-1 to TRBJ2-2; no clear D gene. The CDR3 runs to 12 residues. Trimming shortened V by 4 bases and J by 0 bases, and 1 base separated the two germline ends. The V gene's germline CDR1 is SGHRS and CDR2 YFSETQ. The CDR3 bases are TGCGCCAGCAGCACGAACACCGGGGAGCTGTTTTTT. Amino acids: CASSTNTGELFF. Using reference TRBV5-1 and TRBJ2-2 for the parts outside the CDR3, the full variable domain is KAGVTQTPRYLIKTRGQQVTLSCSPISGHRSVSWYQQTPGQGLQFLFEYFSETQRNKGNFPGRFSGRQFSNSRSEMNVSTLELGDSALYLCASSTNTGELFFGEGSRLTVL.

This chain joins TRBV9 and TRBJ2-2; the match to TRBD1 covers 7 bases. V was pared by 3 bases and J by 5 bases, with 1 base of the junction left unmatched. The CDR3 runs 13 residues. Germline V gene lookup returns CDR1 SGDLS and CDR2 YYNGEE. The CDR3 nucleotides are TGTGCCAGCAGCGGACAGGGTACCGGGGAGCTGTTTTTT. This sequence encodes CASSGQGTGELFF.

The DNA of the CDR3 is TGTGCCAGCGAGCGACTAAGCTTCCGAAACAATGAGCAGTTCTTC. Its translation is CASERLSFRNNEQFF. The chain recombines TRBV28 with TRBJ2-1; D might be TRBD2 (5 bases). The germline V gene has CDR1 MDHEN and CDR2 SYDVKM. The CDR3 extends over 15 amino acids. V gave up 8 bases and J gave up 5 bases, with 19 bases separating them.

V usage is TRBV5-1 and J usage is TRBJ2-5, with D unresolved. Germline V gives CDR1 SGHRS, CDR2 YFSETQ. V was trimmed by 0 bases and J by 2 bases, leaving 11 bases between them. CDR3 length: 15 amino acids. The CDR3: CASSLAWDLQETQYF. CDR3 sequence (DNA): TGCGCCAGCAGCTTGGCTTGGGATTTACAAGAGACCCAGTACTTC. Full variable domain (outside the CDR3, taken from reference TRBV5-1 and TRBJ2-5): KAGVTQTPRYLIKTRGQQVTLSCSPISGHRSVSWYQQTPGQGLQFLFEYFSETQRNKGNFPGRFSGRQFSNSRSEMNVSTLELGDSALYLCASSLAWDLQETQYFGPGTRLLVL.

The J gene is TRBJ1-3, the V gene TRBV5-6; maybe TRBD1 (5 bases). The germline V and J ends were trimmed by 2 bases and 0 bases, with 12 bases remaining between them. From germline, CDR1 is SGHDT and CDR2 YYEEEE. This CDR3 is 16 amino acids long. CDR3 in amino acids: CASSFQGLNSGNTIYF. CDR3 bases: TGTGCCAGCAGCTTTCAGGGATTGAACTCTGGAAACACCATATATTTT.

This chain uses TRBV15 with TRBJ1-1; D is unclear. Germline V gene data show CDR1 as LNHNV and CDR2 as YYDKDF (reference sequence). V was cut by 4 bases and J by 11 bases, with 14 bases left in between. This CDR3 comprises 12 residues. CDR3 DNA sequence: TGTGCCACCAGCAACCCCCCCCAGCGGGCTTTCTTT. Its translation is CATSNPPQRAFF. Combining the CDR3 with reference TRBV15 and TRBJ1-1 gives the whole variable domain DAMVIQNPRYQVTQFGKPVTLSCSQTLNHNVMYWYQQKSSQAPKLLFHYYDKDFNNEADTPDNFQSRRPNTSFCFLDIRSPGLGDTAMYLCATSNPPQRAFFGQGTRLTVV.

The chain uses TRBV19 and TRBJ2-7, with 7 bases identical to TRBD2. The trim removed 6 bases at V and 6 bases at J, leaving 17 bases unmatched. From germline, CDR1 is LNHDA and CDR2 SQIVND (reference sequence). The CDR3 loop spans 16 amino acids. CDR3 DNA: TGTGCCAGTAGCCCCTCCCTTTCGGGGGGATTTGGCGAGCAGTACTTC. Encoded protein: CASSPSLSGGFGEQYF.

The sample holds a few counts of this clone. V usage is TRBV18 and J usage is TRBJ2-3; no clear D. Trimming cost V 4 bases and J 8 bases, with 13 bases left between them. There are 13 residues in the CDR3. Germline V gene sequence: CDR1 KGHSH, CDR2 LQKENI. CDR3: CASSLLDEATQYF. The CDR3 DNA reads TGTGCCAGCTCACTGCTTGATGAGGCTACGCAGTATTTT.

The chain recombines TRBV29-1 with TRBJ2-7, with D perhaps matching TRBD1 (5 bases). The CDR3 extends over 14 amino acids. Germline V lookup: CDR1 SQVTM, CDR2 ANQGSEA. The V gene lost 0 bases and the J gene lost 4 bases, with 13 bases spanning the gap. CDR3 bases: TGCAGCGTTGAAGACGGCAGGTCAGGGTACGAGCAGTACTTC. Translating gives CSVEDGRSGYEQYF.

This chain's CDR3 is CASSLATGTLNNEQFF. The CDR3 DNA reads TGCGCCAGCAGCTTGGCTACCGGGACACTAAACAATGAGCAGTTCTTC. The V call is TRBV5-1, the J call TRBJ2-1; TRBD1 is a possible D gene (6 bases). Trimming removed 0 bases at V and 5 bases at J, with 15 bases between. The CDR3 sequence is 16 residues long. CDR1 and CDR2 from the germline V gene are SGHRS and YFSETQ.

This rearrangement joins TRBV4-2 to TRBJ2-7, with D possibly matching TRBD1 (5 bases). Germline lookup yields CDR1 LGHNA and CDR2 YNFKEQ. The CDR3 extends over 14 amino acids. V lost 0 bases and J lost 4, with 10 bases in between. CDR3 in amino acids: CASSQDRDWYEQYF. As DNA, the CDR3 is TGTGCCAGCAGCCAAGACAGGGATTGGTACGAGCAGTACTTC.

V is TRBV6-4 and J is TRBJ2-3, with 8 bases matching TRBD2. Trimming at V came to 6 bases and at J to 0 bases, leaving 2 bases not matched to a gene. This CDR3 has 14 residues. Germline values: CDR1 MRHNA, CDR2 SNTAGT. For the CDR3, the DNA is TGTGCCAGCAGCCCTAGCGGGAGCACAGATACGCAGTATTTT. Its translation is CASSPSGSTDTQYF.

This clone has just a few counts. The V gene is TRBV18, the J gene TRBJ2-7, with TRBD2 identical over 14 bases. Per the germline V gene, CDR1 is KGHSH and CDR2 is LQKENI. V gave up 4 bases and J gave up 5 bases; unmatched junction bases: 16. The CDR3 is 19 residues long. CDR3 in DNA: TGTGCCAGCTCACTTACCGGGACTAGCGGGAGATGGTCGTTGCACGAGCAGTACTTC. It specifies CASSLTGTSGRWSLHEQYF. Full variable domain (missing parts from reference TRBV18 and TRBJ2-7): NAGVMQNPRHLVRRRGQEARLRCSPMKGHSHVYWYRQLPEEGLKFMVYLQKENIIDESGMPKERFSAEFPKEGPSILRIQQVVRGDSAAYFCASSLTGTSGRWSLHEQYFGPGTRLTVT.

The J gene is TRBJ1-5, the V gene TRBV5-6; D is ambiguous. The CDR3 is 16 amino acids. The germline gives CDR1 SGHDT, CDR2 YYEEEE. Trimming took off 4 bases at V and 0 bases at J, with 14 bases between the two ends. CDR3 sequence: CASSLKRGLSNQPQHF. In nucleotides, the CDR3 is TGTGCCAGCAGCCTTAAACGCGGCCTTAGCAATCAGCCCCAGCATTTT.

V usage is TRBV10-2 and J usage is TRBJ2-3; 9 bases align to TRBD2. Germline values: CDR1 WSHSY, CDR2 SAAADI. The CDR3 spans 15 residues. The V gene end was trimmed by 7 bases and the J gene end by 3 bases; junction bases not matched to a gene: 8. CDR3 sequence: CASNSGSAGTDTQYF. DNA for the CDR3: TGCGCCAGCAATAGCGGGAGTGCTGGTACAGATACGCAGTATTTT.

The chain joins TRBV27 to TRBJ2-1; either TRBD1 or TRBD2 may supply D (5 bases each). Germline loops: CDR1 MNHEY, CDR2 SMNVEV (reference sequence). This CDR3 is built from 15 residues. V was cut by 7 bases and J by 2 bases, with 15 bases left in between. CDR3 region: CASTVGASPYNEQFF. DNA of the CDR3: TGTGCCAGCACCGTCGGGGCTTCTCCCTACAATGAGCAGTTCTTC.